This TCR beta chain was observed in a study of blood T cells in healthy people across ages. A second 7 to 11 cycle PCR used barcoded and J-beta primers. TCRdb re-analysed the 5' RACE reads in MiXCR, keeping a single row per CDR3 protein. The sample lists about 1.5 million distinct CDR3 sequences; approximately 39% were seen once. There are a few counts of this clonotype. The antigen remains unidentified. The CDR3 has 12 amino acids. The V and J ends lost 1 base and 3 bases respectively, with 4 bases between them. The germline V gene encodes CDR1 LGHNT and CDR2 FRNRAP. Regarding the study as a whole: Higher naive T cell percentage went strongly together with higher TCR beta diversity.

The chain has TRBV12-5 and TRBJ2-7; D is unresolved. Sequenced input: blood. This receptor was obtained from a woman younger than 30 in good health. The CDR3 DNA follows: TGTGCTAGTGGTTTGGGAGACTACGAGCAGTACTTC. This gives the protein CASGLGDYEQYF.